Shown below are 12 T cell receptor beta chains from a single sample sequenced in a study of T cells in women clearing cervical HPV infection. Repertoires were generated with immunoSEQ multiplex PCR, while TCRdb's copy carries only in-frame clones and drops some. This listing includes about 12,000 clones. Specimen: blood buffy coat. The origin of the receptors is a woman between 18 and 69 years old with a cervical HPV16 infection that either progressed to CIN3+ or cleared (not recorded which).

Regarding this clone: The sequenced fragment ends 3 residues before the CDR3 boundary, so the rest is inferred from the germline J gene. The chain is built from TRBV12-3 or TRBV12-4 and TRBJ1-6, with D perhaps TRBD1 (6 bases). There are 14 residues in the CDR3. The ends were cut back, 5 bases at V and 4 bases at J, with 9 bases in the middle. Partial CDR3 DNA: TGTGCCAGCAGTCCGCAGGGGTATAATTCACCC. Its protein is CASSPQGYNSP. The whole CDR3 protein is CASSPQGYNSPLHF.

A remark on this clone: Read coverage stops 3 residues before the CDR3 terminus; the germline J gene supplies the remainder. The V call is TRBV2, the J call TRBJ2-3, with 9 bases lining up with TRBD1. Per the germline V gene, CDR1 is SNHLY and CDR2 is FYNNEI. CDR3 length: 16 residues. V lost 8 bases, J lost 5 bases, and 14 bases stayed unmatched. CDR3 loop: CASCTSGTGTGDTQYF. The part of the CDR3 DNA that was read is TGTGCCAGCTGCACCTCCGGGACAGGGACGGGAGATACG.

CDR3 sequence: CASSNQVELFF. The CDR3 DNA, read in part, is TGTGCCAGCAGCAACCAGGTGGAG. V gene TRBV7-6 combines with J gene TRBJ2-2; D not resolved. The read finishes 3 residues shy of the CDR3 end, and the germline J gene is used to complete it. V was cut by 5 bases and J by 10 bases, with 8 bases left in between. Germline V gives CDR1 SGHVS, CDR2 FNYEAQ. The CDR3 is 11 residues long.

In regard to this clone: The sequenced fragment ends 3 residues before the CDR3 boundary, so the rest is inferred from the germline J gene. The chain combines TRBV20-1 with TRBJ2-7; 11 bases line up with TRBD2. J was trimmed by 3 bases and V by 3 bases; bases with no gene match: 4. Germline assignment: CDR1 DFQATT and CDR2 SNEGSKA (reference sequence). The CDR3 totals 14 residues. The CDR3 bases that were read are TGCAGTGCTAGGGGACTAGCGGAACACTACGAG. This encodes CSARGLAEHYE. In full, the CDR3 reads CSARGLAEHYEQYF.

In the case of this clone: The read comes to an end 3 residues before the CDR3 does, leaving the germline J gene to fill in the end. The V gene is TRBV2, the J gene TRBJ2-1; TRBD1 aligns across 8 bases. With 6 bases clipped from V and 1 base from J, the junction kept 14 bases outside the gene matches. This CDR3 is built from 18 residues. CDR1 and CDR2 (germline): SNHLY, FYNNEI. CDR3 sequence: CASRPALGGQGSYNEQFF. The CDR3 bases that were read are TGTGCCAGCAGACCCGCGCTCGGAGGACAGGGTTCCTACAATGAG.

In regard to this clone: The read comes to an end 3 residues before the CDR3 does, leaving the germline J gene to fill in the end. The gene calls are TRBV5-1 and TRBJ1-3; the match to TRBD1 covers 8 bases. This CDR3 contains 14 residues. Germline CDR1 is SGHRS and CDR2 is YFSETQ. V shed 2 bases and J 8 bases; nucleotides not matched to a gene: 6. The CDR3 loop is CASSFLQGGYTIYF. CDR3 DNA (partial): TGCGCCAGCAGCTTCTTACAGGGGGGATACACC.

Worth noting for this clone: Coverage ceases 3 residues before the CDR3 finishes, and the germline J gene fills in the end. The chain combines TRBV2 with TRBJ1-4; D gene unclear. The germline V gene encodes CDR1 SNHLY and CDR2 FYNNEI. V was shortened by 2 bases and J by 5 bases, with 9 bases between the two germline ends. The CDR3 length is 14 residues. CDR3 DNA, as far as it was read: TGTGCCAGCAGTGAAAGGGCAGAGAATGAAAAA. This codes for CASSERAENEK. The entire CDR3 protein reads CASSERAENEKLFF. Looking up the rest from reference TRBV2 and TRBJ1-4 gives the full variable domain: EPEVTQTPSHQVTQMGQEVILRCVPISNHLYFYWYRQILGQKVEFLVSFYNNEISEKSEIFDDQFSVERPDGSNFTLKIRSTKLEDSAMYFCASSERAENEKLFFGSGTQLSVL.

Details on this clone: The read ends 3 residues early relative to the CDR3; the germline J gene fills the gap. Other DNA sequences in this sample translate to the same CDR3. The gene calls are TRBV19 and TRBJ1-1, with TRBD1 identical over 8 bases. CDR1 and CDR2 (germline): LNHDA, SQIVND (reference sequence). Trimming at V came to 7 bases and at J to 1 base, leaving 5 bases not matched to a gene. CDR3 length: 14 residues. CDR3 in amino acids: CASNLRGPNTEAFF. The CDR3 bases that were read are TGTGCCAGTAACCTCAGGGGGCCGAACACTGAA.

As for this clone: Sequencing ends 3 residues short of the CDR3 end; the germline J gene provides the rest. The chain has TRBV18 and TRBJ1-2, with D maybe TRBD1 (5 bases). CDR3 length equals 17 residues. The germline gives CDR1 KGHSH, CDR2 LQKENI. Trimming removed 6 bases at V and 0 bases at J, with 20 bases between. This chain's CDR3 is CASSGPQTDGANYGYTF. The CDR3 bases that were read are TGTGCCAGCTCGGGGCCCCAGACAGACGGAGCTAACTATGGC.

With respect to this clone: The read ends 3 residues early relative to the CDR3; the germline J gene fills the gap. The rearrangement links TRBV27 to TRBJ2-3; the D is unclear. V was pared by 6 bases and J by 0 bases, with 10 bases between. Germline CDR1 reads MNHEY; CDR2 reads SMNVEV (reference sequence). The CDR3 totals 14 residues. CDR3 DNA, as far as it was read: TGTGCCAGCAGCCTATCCTATAGCACAGATACG. Protein sequence: CASSLSYSTDT. The entire CDR3 is CASSLSYSTDTQYF.

As to this clone: With the read ending 3 residues before the CDR3 end, the germline J gene is used to fill in that end. The V and J genes are TRBV5-6 and TRBJ2-4, with a weak D call TRBD1 (5 bases). In germline, CDR1 is SGHDT, CDR2 YYEEEE. The CDR3 has 15 residues. The covered CDR3 bases are TGTGCCAGCAGCTTGAATACAGGCGCCTACCATGGT. Its protein is CASSLNTGAYHG. The full CDR3 reads CASSLNTGAYHGQYF.

On this clone itself: The read gets to within 3 residues of the CDR3 end, and the germline J gene fills in the rest. The chain uses TRBV7-9 and TRBJ2-2, with 8 bases that match TRBD1. Germline CDR1 reads SEHNR; CDR2 reads FQNEAQ (reference sequence). This CDR3 comprises 15 residues. CDR3 bases read: TGTGCCAGCAGCTTCGGGACAGGCGGAAATGAAAAG. Translated, it gives CASSFGTGGNEK. The CDR3 as a whole reads CASSFGTGGNEKLFF. Based on the CDR3 plus reference TRBV7-9 and TRBJ2-2, the full variable domain is DTGVSQNPRHKITKRGQNVTFRCDPISEHNRLYWYRQTLGQGPEFLTYFQNEAQLEKSRLLSDRFSAERPKGSFSTLEIQRTEQGDSAMYLCASSFGTGGNEKLFFGEGSRLTVL.